A selection of T cell receptor beta chains follows, all from one sample in a study of post-analysis software for immune sequencing data. From the PCR reads, TCRdb called clonotypes with MiXCR, one entry per CDR3 protein. The sample has fewer than 600,000 distinct CDR3 sequences; less than 45% are singletons. Sequencing was performed on blood. The receptors derive from a girl aged 10-17 years with multiple sclerosis. CDR3s leave out the opening cysteine and the closing phenylalanine or tryptophan. Rows give clone size only sometimes, using once, few, many, or a class for an expanded clone.

TRBV7-2,few,ASSLSTSGYT
TRBV15,-,ATSRDQGGWEQY
TRBV9,-,ASSGRLGEQY
TRBV5-1,few,ASSLQGVEVEEQY
TRBV4-1,-,ASSQAFRSYGYT
TRBV20-1,-,SARIREQY
TRBV20-1,-,SASEEIEQY
TRBV12-3/TRBV12-4,few,ASSLTGTGEQPQH
TRBV4-1,few,ASSHVPGTGETYEQY
TRBV29-1,-,SVEGRQGVTEAF
TRBV10-3,-,AISDGGQWGYT
TRBV2,few,ASRRDPTDTQY
TRBV5-1,-,ASSWSHNEQF
TRBV6-5,-,ASRTPGGAPNYGYT
TRBV7-9,-,ASSLGEDRGGEQY
TRBV20-1,few,SARLQGVGITDTQY
TRBV7-2,-,ASSLVSGSGAYNEQF
TRBV20-1,few,SARDRADYGYT
TRBV5-6,-,ASSLAVMQETQY
TRBV29-1,-,SVRGRLQETQY
TRBV12-3/TRBV12-4,-,ASSFARGRWYEQY
TRBV12-3/TRBV12-4,few,ASRPDGGGSNQPQH
TRBV28,-,ASRWGTGANYGYT
TRBV28,-,ASSLLASLAKNIQY
TRBV15,-,ATSRGPWDTEAF
TRBV7-7,-,ASSLNGRGSTDTQY
TRBV6-5,few,ASRIGTRSNQPQH
TRBV24-1,once,ATSDTLAGGVYEQF
TRBV13,-,ASSLAWDYSTDTQY
TRBV7-2,-,ASSLPSGRGSDTQY
TRBV4-3,-,ASSQDRVIDTQY
TRBV19,-,ASSIDRGDDNEQF
TRBV28,-,ASSFYMRYEQY
TRBV29-1,few,SVERAGTGRTDTQY
TRBV20-1,-,SAPRPDTQY
TRBV12-3/TRBV12-4,-,ASRQGPGGYT
TRBV28,-,ASSPTNLGNNEQF
TRBV7-2,few,ASSLEQGLAPNYGYT
TRBV20-1,few,GASRQGRKGISYNEQF
TRBV20-1,-,SARPSSNYEQY
TRBV7-2,once,ASLWGSYGYT
TRBV20-1,-,SASGPGKADTQY
TRBV5-5,-,ASTESLLRAQPQH
TRBV21-1,-,ASIQGRIQETQY
TRBV27,-,ASSLYPDRENGNEQF
TRBV28,-,ASSHDSPYGQY
TRBV7-2,-,ASSLGGTNHYNERY
TRBV10-3,few,AISERGNRADNQPQH
TRBV3-1,few,ASSLKMEQSETQY
TRBV7-3,-,ASSLTSGAGNTEAF
TRBV12-3/TRBV12-4,-,ASNHGQGYNEQF
TRBV4-2,-,ASSQDSLDTQY
TRBV20-1,-,SARNNYGYT
TRBV29-1,few,SSRDRGYNEQF
TRBV10-3,-,AIRGLADHNEQF
TRBV24-1,-,ATSEPQGLAGEQY